The 24 T cell receptor beta chains presented below share a single source sample, sequenced in a study of neurological immune-mediated disorders. Time point given: longitudinal time-point 3. TCRdb ran MiXCR on the 5' RACE reads and lists one entry per CDR3 protein. The sample carries about 45,000 distinct CDR3 sequences, approximately 13% recorded once. The sequencing input was PBMCs. These receptor sequences come from a man younger than 40 in good health.

This clonotype was found many times. The gene calls are TRBV20-1 and TRBJ2-3; possible D gene TRBD2, 6 bases. Trimming pared 8 bases from V and 2 bases from J, leaving 11 bases between. Germline V gene lookup returns CDR1 DFQATT and CDR2 SNEGSKA (reference sequence). The CDR3 is 12 residues long. Here the CDR3 reads CSFAGPTDTQYF. CDR3 DNA sequence: TGCAGTTTTGCGGGACCCACAGATACGCAGTATTTT.

There are many counts of this clonotype. The chain employs TRBV4-2 and TRBJ2-5; possible D gene TRBD2, 6 bases. The CDR3 loop spans 15 amino acids. V lost 0 bases, J lost 1 base, and 9 bases lay in between. Per germline, CDR1 LGHNA and CDR2 YNFKEQ. The CDR3 loop reads CASSQDRDFQETQYF. CDR3 DNA sequence: TGTGCCAGCAGCCAAGATAGGGACTTCCAAGAGACCCAGTACTTC.

In regard to this clonotype: Possible read error: a much larger clone is one base away. This chain connects TRBV29-1 to TRBJ2-5, with D hard to call. The ends were cut back, 3 bases at V and 6 bases at J, with 11 bases in the middle. From germline, CDR1 is SQVTM and CDR2 ANQGSEA. The CDR3 extends over 12 amino acids. CDR3 nucleotides: TGCAGCGTTGAGGGCGGAGAAAAGACCCAGTACTTC. Its translation: CSVEGGEKTQYF.

This clonotype appeared many times. The genes are TRBV6-1 and TRBJ2-7; TRBD1 matches at 7 bases. The V and J ends lost 3 bases and 4 bases, in that order; junction bases with no gene match: 9. There are 15 residues in the CDR3. Germline loops: CDR1 MNHNS, CDR2 SASEGT. The CDR3 coding sequence is TGTGCCAGCAGTGATCAGCAGGCAGGGGGATACGAGCAGTACTTC. It codes for CASSDQQAGGYEQYF.

This clonotype has at least ten counts. The V and J genes are TRBV20-1 and TRBJ1-2; D gene ambiguous. With 3 bases removed from V and 0 bases from J, the gap between germline ends came to 11 bases. Germline assignment: CDR1 DFQATT and CDR2 SNEGSKA (reference sequence). This CDR3 is built from 14 residues. CDR3 in amino acids: CSARYQSPNYGYTF. The CDR3 nucleotides read TGCAGTGCTAGGTACCAGAGCCCTAACTATGGCTACACCTTC.

In the case of this clonotype: A clone one base away is much larger, so this may be a read error. The V gene is TRBV20-1, the J gene TRBJ2-1, with TRBD2 matching 7 bases. Per the germline V gene, CDR1 is DFQATT and CDR2 is SNEGSKA (reference sequence). V was pared by 2 bases and J by 8 bases, with 15 bases of the junction left unmatched. The CDR3 is 16 amino acids. CDR3 sequence reads: CSARPVLAHSGDEQFF. The CDR3 DNA follows: TGCAGTGCTAGACCTGTGCTAGCGCACAGCGGGGATGAGCAGTTCTTC.

This clonotype was seen ten or more times. This chain links TRBV28 with TRBJ2-3; possible D gene TRBD1, 6 bases. From germline, CDR1 is MDHEN and CDR2 SYDVKM. V lost 4 bases and J 3 bases, leaving 11 bases between the germline ends. The CDR3 spans 14 residues. The CDR3 DNA is TGTGCCAGCAGTTCACCGACAGGAACAGATACGCAGTATTTT. Amino acids: CASSSPTGTDTQYF.

The chain combines TRBV12-3 or TRBV12-4 with TRBJ1-5; D is undetermined. CDR3 size: 13 residues. Trimming removed 6 bases from V and 7 bases from J, with 13 bases in between. In nucleotides, the CDR3 is TGTGCCAGCAGCAGAGGCGGTTTCCAGCCCCAGCATTTT. It encodes CASSRGGFQPQHF.

Of note for this clonotype: One junction end disagrees with the germline gene, perhaps due to a read error. V and J are TRBV20-1 and TRBJ1-5, with D possibly TRBD1 on 5 matching bases. CDR1 and CDR2 from the germline V gene are DFQATT and SNEGSKA (reference sequence). This CDR3 is built from 14 residues. The CDR3 DNA reads TGCAGTGCTAGCGTCACGGGGTGGGGCCAGCCCCGGCATTTT. Encoded protein: CSASVTGWGQPRHF.

The chain links TRBV20-1 to TRBJ2-7, with a possible D match to TRBD1 (6 bases). This CDR3 comprises 12 residues. V dropped 5 bases and J dropped 5 bases, with 13 bases sitting between them. Germline assignment: CDR1 DFQATT and CDR2 SNEGSKA (reference sequence). The CDR3, as DNA: TGCAGTGCTTTTTCAGGGGTCCACGAGCAGTACTTC. Protein product: CSAFSGVHEQYF.

This clonotype was seen repeatedly, ten times or more. The chain carries TRBV10-1 and TRBJ2-7, with 15 bases lining up with TRBD2. The CDR3 totals 17 residues. V trimming: 3 bases; J trimming: 5 bases; junction bases outside the gene matches: 8. CDR1 and CDR2 (germline): WNHNN, SYGVQD (reference sequence). CDR3 DNA sequence: TGCGCCAGCAGTGACGGGACTAGCGGGAGGTCTTGGCACGAGCAGTACTTC. This sequence encodes CASSDGTSGRSWHEQYF.

This clonotype occurred many times. The genes are TRBV7-9 and TRBJ2-7, with 9 nucleotides matching TRBD2. Germline V gene lookup returns CDR1 SEHNR and CDR2 FQNEAQ (reference sequence). This CDR3 region has 15 residues. V was clipped by 2 bases and J by 5 bases; unmatched bases: 7. CDR3 nucleotide sequence: TGTGCCAGCAGCTTAAGACTAGCGGTGGAACACGAGCAGTACTTC. This gives the protein CASSLRLAVEHEQYF.

This clonotype has a count of ten or more. V and J are TRBV24-1 and TRBJ2-5; TRBD2 might be the D (6 bases). The CDR3 is made up of 12 amino acids. Trimming removed 5 bases from V and 7 bases from J, with 10 bases in between. Germline CDR1 is KGHDR and CDR2 is SFDVKD. CDR3 in DNA: TGTGCCACCAGTGGAAGGGGAGGGACCCAGTACTTC. Its translation: CATSGRGGTQYF.

This clonotype came up a few times. The gene calls are TRBV12-3 or TRBV12-4 and TRBJ1-1, with unresolved D. Trimming pared 0 bases from V and 11 bases from J, leaving 10 bases between. This CDR3 region has 12 residues. This CDR3 is CASSLAPGSAFF. Here the CDR3 DNA reads TGTGCCAGCAGTTTAGCGCCGGGGTCGGCTTTCTTT.

This clonotype has at least ten counts. This rearrangement joins TRBV20-1 to TRBJ2-7, with D perhaps matching TRBD2 (5 bases). Trimming took off 5 bases at V and 0 bases at J, with 14 bases between the two ends. CDR3 length: 14 residues. CDR1 is DFQATT, CDR2 SNEGSKA, per germline (reference sequence). CDR3 in amino acids: CSAPRPGSSYEQYF. Here the CDR3 DNA reads TGCAGTGCTCCTCGCCCGGGATCCTCCTACGAGCAGTACTTC.

This clonotype was detected many times. The chain carries TRBV2 and TRBJ2-7; D is ambiguous. In germline, CDR1 is SNHLY, CDR2 FYNNEI. The CDR3 length is 13 residues. V was trimmed by 3 bases and J by 1 base, leaving 7 bases between them. The CDR3 region is CASSEAISYEQYF. The CDR3 coding sequence is TGTGCCAGCAGTGAGGCTATTTCCTACGAGCAGTACTTC.

The table lists this clonotype with many counts. This sequence joins TRBV10-3 and TRBJ2-4, with TRBD1 matching over 8 bases. The germline V gene has CDR1 ENHRY and CDR2 SYGVKD. The V segment lost 3 bases and the J segment 1 base; nucleotides outside the gene matches: 5. The CDR3 spans 16 residues. The CDR3 spells CAISDGQGVAKNIQYF. The CDR3 DNA reads as TGTGCCATCAGTGATGGACAGGGTGTCGCCAAAAACATTCAGTACTTC.

This clonotype was recorded at least ten times. The chain couples TRBV9 to TRBJ2-1; D gene uncertain. The germline gives CDR1 SGDLS, CDR2 YYNGEE. This CDR3 has 12 amino acids. Deletions cut 4 bases from V and 7 bases from J, with 9 bases between. CDR3 DNA: TGTGCCAGCAGCCCCGGTCATAATGAGCAGTTCTTC. Its translation is CASSPGHNEQFF.

This clonotype was detected ten times or more. The chain is built from TRBV28 and TRBJ1-2; D gene ambiguous. The CDR3 length is 16 residues. V lost 6 bases to trimming and J lost 4 bases, with 21 bases between them. CDR1 MDHEN and CDR2 SYDVKM come from the germline V gene. The CDR3 protein is CASRTLEGYGFYGYTF. CDR3 nucleotides: TGTGCCAGCAGAACACTGGAAGGGTATGGGTTCTATGGCTACACCTTC.

This clonotype was seen a handful of times. The chain couples TRBV6-5 to TRBJ1-2; tentatively, D is TRBD1 (5 bases). The CDR3 is 15 amino acids. With 2 bases removed from V and 4 bases from J, the gap between germline ends came to 14 bases. Germline CDR1 MNHEY, CDR2 SVGAGI. CDR3 region: CASSYGEGAFYGYTF. Written as DNA, the CDR3 is TGTGCCAGCAGTTACGGTGAAGGGGCTTTCTATGGCTACACCTTC.

This clonotype was counted many times. J is TRBJ2-7 and V is TRBV7-6; D perhaps matches TRBD1 (5 bases). There are 13 residues in the CDR3. V gave up 2 bases and J gave up 2 bases, with 7 bases separating them. Looked up from germline, CDR1 is SGHVS and CDR2 is FNYEAQ. The CDR3 sequence: CASSLRTTYEQYF. CDR3 DNA sequence: TGTGCCAGCAGCTTAAGGACAACCTACGAGCAGTACTTC.

This clonotype was counted at least ten times. V is TRBV12-3 or TRBV12-4 and J is TRBJ1-5; TRBD1 is a possible D gene (6 bases). CDR3 length: 18 residues. Between the trimmed V and J ends, which lost 3 bases and 0 bases, there was a span of 18 bases. The DNA of the CDR3 is TGTGCCAGCAGTTTTTCTGGACAGCGCGTCTATAGCAATCAGCCCCAGCATTTT. This sequence encodes CASSFSGQRVYSNQPQHF.

This clonotype came up many times. The V and J genes are TRBV5-1 and TRBJ2-5; D is unresolved. The germline V gene encodes CDR1 SGHRS and CDR2 YFSETQ. This CDR3 contains 12 residues. The V end lost 2 bases, the J end lost 5 bases, and 7 bases lay between the germline ends. In DNA form, the CDR3 reads TGCGCCAGCAGCTTTGCTCTGGAGACCCAGTACTTC. Its protein is CASSFALETQYF.

This clonotype was detected ten times or more. The junction departs from the called germline gene at one end, perhaps through a read error. This chain joins TRBV20-1 and TRBJ2-5; 9 bases are shared with TRBD1. The CDR3 spans 11 residues. In germline, CDR1 is DFQATT, CDR2 SNEGSKA (reference sequence). The CDR3, as DNA: TGCAGTGCTCGGGGGACAGGGTGGGCTAACTTC. Its protein is CSARGTGWANF.